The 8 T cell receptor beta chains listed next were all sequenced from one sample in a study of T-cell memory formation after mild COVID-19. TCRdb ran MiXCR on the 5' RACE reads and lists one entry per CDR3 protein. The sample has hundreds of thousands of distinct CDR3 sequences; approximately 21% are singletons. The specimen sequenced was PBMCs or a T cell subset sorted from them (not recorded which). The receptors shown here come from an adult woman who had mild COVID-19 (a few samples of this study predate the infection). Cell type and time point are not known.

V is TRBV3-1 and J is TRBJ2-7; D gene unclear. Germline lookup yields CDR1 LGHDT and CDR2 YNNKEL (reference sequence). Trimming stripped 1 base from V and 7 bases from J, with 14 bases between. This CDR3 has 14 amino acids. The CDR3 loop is CASSQGAGTEEQYF. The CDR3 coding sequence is TGTGCCAGCAGCCAAGGGGCAGGCACCGAGGAGCAGTACTTC.

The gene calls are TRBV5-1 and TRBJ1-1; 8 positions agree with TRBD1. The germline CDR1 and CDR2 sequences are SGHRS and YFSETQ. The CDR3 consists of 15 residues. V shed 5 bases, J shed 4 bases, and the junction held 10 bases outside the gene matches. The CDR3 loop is CASSPTTGQGTEAFF. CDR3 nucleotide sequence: TGCGCCAGCAGTCCGACGACAGGACAGGGCACTGAAGCTTTCTTT.

The CDR3 loop is CAERDKPSTDTQYF. The CDR3 coding sequence is TGTGCGGAAAGGGACAAACCTAGCACAGATACGCAGTATTTT. The chain recombines TRBV24-1 with TRBJ2-3; a weak D match, TRBD1 (6 bases). Germline V lookup: CDR1 KGHDR, CDR2 SFDVKD. This CDR3 has 14 amino acids.

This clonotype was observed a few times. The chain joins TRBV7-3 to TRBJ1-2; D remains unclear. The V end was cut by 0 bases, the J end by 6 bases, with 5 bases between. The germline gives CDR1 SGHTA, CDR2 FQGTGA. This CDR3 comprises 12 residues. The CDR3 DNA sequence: TGTGCCAGCAGCTTAACGGGCCATGGCTACACCTTC. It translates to CASSLTGHGYTF. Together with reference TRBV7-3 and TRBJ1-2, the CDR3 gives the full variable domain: GAGVSQTPSNKVTEKGKYVELRCDPISGHTALYWYRQSLGQGPEFLIYFQGTGAADDSGLPNDRFFAVRPEGSVSTLKIQRTERGDSAVYLCASSLTGHGYTFGSGTRLTVV.

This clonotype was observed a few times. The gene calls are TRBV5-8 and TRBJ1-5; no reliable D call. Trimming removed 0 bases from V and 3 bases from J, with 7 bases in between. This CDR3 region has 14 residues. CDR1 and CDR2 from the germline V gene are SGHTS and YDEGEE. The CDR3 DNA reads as TGTGCCAGCAGCTTGGCGGTATCCAATCAGCCCCAGCATTTT. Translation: CASSLAVSNQPQHF.

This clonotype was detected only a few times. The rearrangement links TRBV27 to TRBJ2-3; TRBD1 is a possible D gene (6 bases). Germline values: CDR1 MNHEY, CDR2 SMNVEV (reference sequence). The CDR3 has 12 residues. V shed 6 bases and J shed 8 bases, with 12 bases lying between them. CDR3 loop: CASRSAGVTQYF. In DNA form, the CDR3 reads TGTGCCAGCAGAAGTGCAGGGGTTACGCAGTATTTT.

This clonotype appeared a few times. CDR3 nucleotides: TGTGCCACCAGCATAGTTGGGTACACTGAAGCTTTCTTT. This translates into CATSIVGYTEAFF. The V call is TRBV15, the J call TRBJ1-1; no clear D. V lost 4 bases and J 3 bases, leaving 9 bases between the germline ends. The CDR3 length is 13 residues. Per the germline V gene, CDR1 is LNHNV and CDR2 is YYDKDF (reference sequence).

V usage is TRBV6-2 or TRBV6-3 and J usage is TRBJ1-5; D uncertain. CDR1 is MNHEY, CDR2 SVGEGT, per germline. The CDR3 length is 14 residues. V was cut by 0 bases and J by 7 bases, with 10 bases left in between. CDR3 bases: TGTGCCAGCAGTTACTCGATGGGTAGCCAGCCCCAGCATTTT. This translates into CASSYSMGSQPQHF.